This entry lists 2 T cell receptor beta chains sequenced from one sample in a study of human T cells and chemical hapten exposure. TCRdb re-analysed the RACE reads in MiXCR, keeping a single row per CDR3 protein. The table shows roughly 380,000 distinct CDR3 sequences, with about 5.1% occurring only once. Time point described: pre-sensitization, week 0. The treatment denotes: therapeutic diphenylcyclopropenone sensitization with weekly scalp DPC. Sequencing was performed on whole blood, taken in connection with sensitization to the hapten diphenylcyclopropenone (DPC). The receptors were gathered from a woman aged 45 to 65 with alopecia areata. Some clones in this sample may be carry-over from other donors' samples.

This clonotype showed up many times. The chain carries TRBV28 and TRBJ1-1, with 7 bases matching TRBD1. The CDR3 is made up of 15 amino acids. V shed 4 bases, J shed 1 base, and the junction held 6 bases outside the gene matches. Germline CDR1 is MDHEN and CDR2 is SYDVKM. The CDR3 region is CASSYRDRPNTEAFF. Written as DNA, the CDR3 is TGTGCCAGCAGTTACCGGGACAGACCGAACACTGAAGCTTTCTTT. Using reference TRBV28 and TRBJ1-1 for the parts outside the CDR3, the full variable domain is DVKVTQSSRYLVKRTGEKVFLECVQDMDHENMFWYRQDPGLGLRLIYFSYDVKMKEKGDIPEGYSVSREKKERFSLILESASTNQTSMYLCASSYRDRPNTEAFFGQGTRLTVV.

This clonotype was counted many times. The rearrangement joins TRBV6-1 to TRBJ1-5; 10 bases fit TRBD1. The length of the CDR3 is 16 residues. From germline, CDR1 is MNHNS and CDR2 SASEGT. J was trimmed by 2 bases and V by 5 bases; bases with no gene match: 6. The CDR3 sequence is CASSPRDRGGNQPQHF. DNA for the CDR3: TGTGCCAGCAGTCCCCGGGACAGGGGCGGCAATCAGCCCCAGCATTTT.